The clone carrying this TCR beta chain has ten or more counts. This specimen belongs to a study of T cells after yellow fever vaccination. Germline CDR1 SGHRS, CDR2 YFSETQ. Trimming removed 9 bases from V and 0 bases from J, with 12 bases in between. The CDR3 has 14 residues. MiXCR was run by TCRdb on the 5' RACE reads, yielding one entry per CDR3 protein. The sample consists of around 360,000 distinct CDR3 sequences, 11% of them appearing once. The sample consisted of PBMCs, taken on the day of the first yellow fever vaccination. The V call is TRBV5-1, the J call TRBJ2-2; the D gene is possibly TRBD2 (6 bases). This TCR came from a man aged 18 to 35 who received the YFV17D yellow fever vaccine. CDR3 residues: CATRPSANTGELFF. In DNA, the CDR3 is TGCGCCACCCGTCCTAGCGCGAACACCGGGGAGCTGTTTTTT.